A selection of T cell receptor beta chains follows, all from one sample in a study of long-term antiretroviral therapy in people with HIV. This table comes from immunoSEQ multiplex PCR, and its TCRdb copy is limited to in-frame clones, with some not included. The profile covers more than 20,000 clones, with more than 85% appearing a single time and around 7% taken by the ten largest. The sequencing used unsorted PBMCs, collected 4.4 years after starting antiretroviral therapy. Receptor source: a woman between 45 and 60 years old with HIV. Both conserved end residues are part of each CDR3. D genes are given only for firm matches. Not all rows give a size; the values are once, few, many and, for expanded clones, a class.

-	TRBJ2-5	11	TRBV20-1	-	TGCAGTGCTAGCCAGGGAGAGACCCAGTACTTC	CSASQGETQYF
-	TRBJ2-5	16	TRBV5-4	TRBD2	TGTGCCAGCAGCTCTACTAGCGGGGGGGCTTGGGAGACCCAGTACTTC	CASSSTSGGAWETQYF
-	TRBJ2-7	14	TRBV4-1	-	TGCGCCAGCAGCCAAGTACCTCAGGGTTCCGAGCAGTACTTC	CASSQVPQGSEQYF
-	TRBJ2-7	11	TRBV25-1	-	TGTGCCAGCAACCAGGGTAGCGAGCAGTACTTC	CASNQGSEQYF
once	TRBJ2-1	12	TRBV9	-	TGTGCCAGCAGCGACCTTGGGGGGGAGCAGTTCTTC	CASSDLGGEQFF
-	TRBJ2-7	14	TRBV19	-	TGTGCCAGTAGTACCCCACAGGGTGTCCACGAGCAGTACTTC	CASSTPQGVHEQYF
-	TRBJ2-5	13	TRBV7-9	-	TGTGCCAGCAGCTTAGTACCCCAAGAGACCCAGTACTTC	CASSLVPQETQYF
-	TRBJ1-1	17	TRBV7-6	TRBD1	TGTGCCAGCAGCCAGCGGGACAGCTCCTTTGTGGGCACTGAAGCTTTCTTT	CASSQRDSSFVGTEAFF
-	TRBJ2-1	14	TRBV6-5	-	TGTGCCAGCACTGGGGTGAGCTCCTACAATGAGCAGTTCTTC	CASTGVSSYNEQFF
-	TRBJ2-1	12	TRBV27	-	TGTGCCAGCAGCCTAGGTTCCAATGAGCAGTTCTTC	CASSLGSNEQFF
once	TRBJ1-4	17	TRBV7-9	TRBD1	TGTGCCAGCAGCTTAAGGCTGTGGGACAGTTCTAATGAAAAACTGTTTTTT	CASSLRLWDSSNEKLFF
-	TRBJ2-2	18	TRBV5-1	TRBD2	TGCGCCAGCAGCTTGCATGGGGGATTAGCGGGGAACACCGGGGAGCTGTTTTTT	CASSLHGGLAGNTGELFF
-	TRBJ1-1	13	TRBV4-1	-	TGCGCCAGCAGCCTTTGGGGGTTCACTGAAGCTTTCTTT	CASSLWGFTEAFF
once	TRBJ1-1	15	TRBV13	TRBD1	TGTGCCAGCAGCGACAGCCGACAGGGGAACACTGAAGCTTTCTTT	CASSDSRQGNTEAFF
-	TRBJ1-6	15	TRBV9	TRBD1	TGTGCCAGCAGCGTAGATAGGACAGGGTACTCACCCCTCCACTTT	CASSVDRTGYSPLHF
-	TRBJ1-2	12	TRBV6-6	-	TGTGCCAGCAGGACAGGATTTTATGGCTACACCTTC	CASRTGFYGYTF
-	TRBJ2-1	14	TRBV29-1	-	TGCAGCGTTGACCAAGGATCCGCCTACAATGAGCAGTTCTTC	CSVDQGSAYNEQFF
-	TRBJ2-7	14	TRBV7-9	-	TGTGCCAGCAACCCAGGGGTTGGACCCTACGAGCAGTACTTC	CASNPGVGPYEQYF
-	TRBJ1-3	14	TRBV30	-	TGTGCCTGGAGCCATTCCCCGGGTAGAAACACCATATATTTT	CAWSHSPGRNTIYF
-	TRBJ1-2	13	TRBV6-1	-	TGTGCCAGCAGTGATTCGGGGAACTATGGCTACACCTTC	CASSDSGNYGYTF
-	TRBJ1-1	11	TRBV29-1	TRBD1	TGCAGCGCCCTAATGGACAGGGAAGCTTTCTTT	CSALMDREAFF
once	TRBJ2-5	12	TRBV30	-	TGTGCCTGGAGTGTGGGATGGGAGACCCAGTACTTC	CAWSVGWETQYF
-	TRBJ1-2	15	TRBV19	-	TGTGCCAGTACGCCTCGGGCCATTCAGAGCTATGGCTACACCTTC	CASTPRAIQSYGYTF
-	TRBJ1-1	15	TRBV2	-	TGTGCCAGCAGGACTCAGACAGCTATGAACACTGAAGCTTTCTTT	CASRTQTAMNTEAFF
-	TRBJ1-3	17	TRBV7-8	-	TGTGCCAGCAGCTTGGACCAGATGATTCTCTCTGGAAACACCATATATTTT	CASSLDQMILSGNTIYF
-	TRBJ2-1	16	TRBV5-6	TRBD2	TGTGCCAGCAGCTTGGTGGGTAGCGGGGGTTACAATGAGCAGTTCTTC	CASSLVGSGGYNEQFF
-	TRBJ2-1	15	TRBV6-5	TRBD1	TGTGCCAGCAGTTTGGGGACAGGGATTTACAATGAGCAGTTCTTC	CASSLGTGIYNEQFF
once	TRBJ2-3	15	TRBV11-2	-	TGTGCCAGCAGCTCCCTGGCCCGGGCGGCAGATACGCAGTATTTT	CASSSLARAADTQYF
-	TRBJ1-4	16	TRBV15	-	TGTGCCACCAGCAGAGAAGGGACTCGTGGTAATGAAAAACTGTTTTTT	CATSREGTRGNEKLFF
once	TRBJ1-6	15	TRBV18	-	TGTGCCAGCTCATCCGGTGGGTCCTATAATTCACCCCTCCACTTT	CASSSGGSYNSPLHF
-	TRBJ1-1	18	TRBV27	TRBD1	TGTGCCAGCAGTCGACAGGGAGTGGGCCAGGGGATGAACACTGAAGCTTTCTTT	CASSRQGVGQGMNTEAFF
-	TRBJ2-1	12	TRBV7-9	-	TGTGCCAGCAGCTTAGGTCCCAGGGAGCAGTTCTTC	CASSLGPREQFF
-	TRBJ2-1	12	TRBV7-2	-	TGTGCCAGCAGCTTAGCAAGAAATGAGCAGTTCTTC	CASSLARNEQFF
-	TRBJ1-3	15	TRBV19	-	TGTGCCAGTAGTCGACAGGTTTACTCTGGAAACACCATATATTTT	CASSRQVYSGNTIYF
-	TRBJ1-2	13	TRBV5-4	TRBD1	TGTGCCAGCAGACGCGACAGGGGTAATGGCTACACCTTC	CASRRDRGNGYTF
-	TRBJ2-5	14	TRBV6-5	-	TGTGCCAGCAGCCTCGCTGGGACCTCTGGGACCCAGTACTTC	CASSLAGTSGTQYF
-	TRBJ2-1	14	TRBV9	-	TGTGCCAGCAGCGTAGACGCCCTCGGAATACGGCAGTTCTTC	CASSVDALGIRQFF
once	TRBJ2-2	19	TRBV5-5	TRBD2	TGTGCCAGCAGCTTGGCCCTGGGACTAGCGGGGATGAACACCGGGGAGCTGTTTTTT	CASSLALGLAGMNTGELFF
-	TRBJ1-1	17	TRBV4-2	-	TGTGCCAGCAGCCCCCGTCTCGGGAGTGGAGATGGCACTGAAGCTTTCTTT	CASSPRLGSGDGTEAFF
-	TRBJ1-2	15	TRBV7-2	TRBD1	TGTGCCAGCAACCCTCGGGGACAGGGGTTCTTTGGCTACACCTTC	CASNPRGQGFFGYTF
-	TRBJ1-2	12	TRBV11-1	-	TGTGCCAGCAGCTTGCAGGCGGAGGGCTACACCTTC	CASSLQAEGYTF
-	TRBJ1-1	15	TRBV5-1	-	TGCGCCAGCAGCTCACGAGGGGATAGGGACACTGAAGCTTTCTTT	CASSSRGDRDTEAFF
-	TRBJ1-2	16	TRBV19	TRBD1	TGTGCCAGTAGTACTGCAAGCAGGGGGGCTGGCTATGGCTACACCTTC	CASSTASRGAGYGYTF
-	TRBJ2-7	13	TRBV5-5	-	TGTGCCAGCAGCTTGGCCGTGAGGTACGAGCAGTACTTC	CASSLAVRYEQYF
-	TRBJ2-7	17	TRBV4-2	TRBD2	TGTGCCAGCAGCCAAGACTACGGGGGGGCCACCTCCTACGAGCAGTACTTC	CASSQDYGGATSYEQYF
-	TRBJ1-5	15	TRBV19	TRBD1	TGTGCCAGTAGTATCGACAGGGGGGTAAATCAGCCCCAGCATTTT	CASSIDRGVNQPQHF
-	TRBJ1-5	15	TRBV5-1	TRBD1	TGCGCCAGCAGCCACGGGACAGCCGAGAATCAGCCCCAGCATTTT	CASSHGTAENQPQHF